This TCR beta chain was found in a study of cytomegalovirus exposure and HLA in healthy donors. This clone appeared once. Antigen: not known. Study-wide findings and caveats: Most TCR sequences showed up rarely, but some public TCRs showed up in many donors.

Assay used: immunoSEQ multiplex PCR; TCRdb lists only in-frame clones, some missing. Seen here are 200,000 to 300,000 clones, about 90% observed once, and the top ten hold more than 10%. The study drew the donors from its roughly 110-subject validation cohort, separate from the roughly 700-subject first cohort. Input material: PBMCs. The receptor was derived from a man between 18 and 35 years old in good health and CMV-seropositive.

The CDR3 region is CASSPQRATDTQYF. CDR3 in DNA: TGTGCCAGCTCACCGCAGAGGGCTACAGATACGCAGTATTTT. The chain uses TRBV18 and TRBJ2-3; D perhaps matches TRBD2 (5 bases). Germline V gives CDR1 KGHSH, CDR2 LQKENI. CDR3 length: 14 residues. V was pared by 3 bases and J by 3 bases, with 10 bases between.